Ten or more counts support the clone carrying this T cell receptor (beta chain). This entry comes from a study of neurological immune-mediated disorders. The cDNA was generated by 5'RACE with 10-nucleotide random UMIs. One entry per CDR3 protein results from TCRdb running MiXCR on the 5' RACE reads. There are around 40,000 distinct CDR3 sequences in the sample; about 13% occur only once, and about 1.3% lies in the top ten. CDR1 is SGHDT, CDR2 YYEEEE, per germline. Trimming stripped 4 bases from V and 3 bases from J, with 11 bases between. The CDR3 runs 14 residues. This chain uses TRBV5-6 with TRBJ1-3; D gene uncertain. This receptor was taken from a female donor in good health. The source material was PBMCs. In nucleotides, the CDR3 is TGTGCCAGCAGCCGGACGGGGTTTGGAAACACCATATATTTT. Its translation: CASSRTGFGNTIYF.